A selection of T cell receptor beta chains follows, all from one sample in a study of T cell responses to AZD1222 COVID-19 vaccine. Profiled with immunoSEQ multiplex PCR; TCRdb holds only in-frame clones, not every one. The sample has about 110,000 clones; approximately 92% are singletons. Material: peripheral blood, obtained 28 days after the second AZD1222 dose. The receptor source for this set is an adult who received the AZD1222 COVID-19 vaccine. Both conserved end residues are part of each CDR3. D genes are given only for firm matches. Expanded clones get a size class; other rows say once, few or many, or leave the size out.

j_call	clone_size	v_call	d_call	cdr3_aa	cdr3_nt
TRBJ2-5	NA	TRBV5-4	TRBD2	CASKGRGIETQYF	TGTGCCAGCAAGGGGCGGGGGATAGAGACCCAGTACTTC
TRBJ2-3	NA	TRBV6-4	TRBD2	CASSMPGLAGGQGDTQYF	TGTGCCAGCAGCATGCCGGGACTAGCGGGGGGGCAGGGAGATACGCAGTATTTT
TRBJ2-2	NA	TRBV7-2	NA	CASSPVVEDMELFF	TGTGCCAGCAGCCCAGTAGTGGAGGACATGGAGCTGTTTTTT
TRBJ2-3	NA	TRBV5-4	NA	CASSLGPRSGSTDTQYF	TGTGCCAGCAGCTTGGGGCCCCGGAGCGGGAGCACAGATACGCAGTATTTT
TRBJ2-2	NA	TRBV7-8	TRBD2	CASSFPGLAGGTLDTGELFF	TGTGCCAGCAGCTTTCCGGGACTAGCGGGGGGAACGTTAGACACCGGGGAGCTGTTTTTT
TRBJ2-3	NA	TRBV3-1/TRBV3-2	NA	CASSLGASDTQYF	TGTGCCAGCAGCTTGGGGGCCTCAGATACGCAGTATTTT
TRBJ2-1	NA	TRBV7-2	NA	CASSLIWDEQFF	TGTGCCAGCAGCTTAATCTGGGATGAGCAGTTCTTC
TRBJ1-2	NA	TRBV7-2	NA	CASSSPNLQQYGYTF	TGTGCCAGCAGCTCCCCTAACCTACAGCAATATGGCTACACCTTC
TRBJ2-5	NA	TRBV5-1	TRBD1	CASSFGQGSQETQYF	TGCGCCAGCAGCTTCGGACAGGGCAGCCAAGAGACCCAGTACTTC
TRBJ2-3	NA	TRBV7-8	NA	CASSKLSWGGPGDTQYF	TGTGCCAGCAGCAAGCTTTCTTGGGGGGGGCCGGGAGATACGCAGTATTTT
TRBJ1-2	once	TRBV7-8	NA	CASSLGGVGDGYTF	TGTGCCAGCAGCTTAGGGGGAGTTGGCGACGGCTACACCTTC
TRBJ1-1	NA	TRBV4-2	NA	CASSQFRRTEAFF	TGTGCCAGCAGCCAATTCAGACGCACTGAAGCTTTCTTT
TRBJ1-2	NA	TRBV9	NA	CASSVGPAGYTF	TGTGCCAGCAGCGTAGGGCCCGCGGGCTACACCTTC
TRBJ1-2	NA	TRBV6-2/TRBV6-3	NA	CASSLQPNYGYTF	TGTGCCAGCAGTTTACAGCCTAACTATGGCTACACCTTC
TRBJ2-1	NA	TRBV24-1	NA	CATSGLGTPGEQFF	TGTGCCACCAGTGGCCTCGGGACCCCGGGTGAGCAGTTCTTC
TRBJ2-6	few	TRBV9	TRBD1	CASSPLTGAVPGANVLTF	TGTGCCAGCAGCCCCCTGACAGGGGCCGTGCCTGGGGCCAACGTCCTGACTTTC
TRBJ1-2	NA	TRBV5-1	TRBD1	CASSLVTGKRDGYTF	TGCGCCAGCAGCTTGGTGACAGGGAAAAGGGATGGCTACACCTTC
TRBJ1-3	NA	TRBV7-2	NA	CASSEQAHSGNTIYF	TGTGCCAGCAGCGAGCAGGCCCACTCTGGAAACACCATATATTTT
TRBJ2-2	NA	TRBV29-1	NA	CSVPSANTGELFF	TGCAGCGTCCCTAGCGCGAACACCGGGGAGCTGTTTTTT
TRBJ1-1	NA	TRBV6-2/TRBV6-3	NA	CASSYGDTEAFF	TGTGCCAGCAGTTACGGCGACACTGAAGCTTTCTTT
TRBJ1-2	NA	TRBV5-4	TRBD1	CASSPRQGASYGYTF	TGTGCCAGCAGCCCGCGACAGGGGGCGAGCTATGGCTACACCTTC
TRBJ2-6	NA	TRBV19	TRBD1	CASSIGAGTGVWANVLTF	TGTGCCAGTAGTATAGGAGCCGGGACAGGGGTCTGGGCCAACGTCCTGACTTTC
TRBJ1-2	NA	TRBV5-1	NA	CASSLEGTSKGYTF	TGCGCCAGCAGCTTGGAGGGGACTAGTAAGGGCTACACCTTC
TRBJ2-5	NA	TRBV6-5	TRBD2	CASSWTHSGGETQYF	TGTGCCAGCAGCTGGACCCATAGCGGGGGGGAGACCCAGTACTTC
TRBJ1-6	NA	TRBV6-1	NA	CASSEGINNSPLHF	TGTGCCAGCAGTGAAGGGATCAATAATTCACCCCTCCACTTT
TRBJ2-7	NA	TRBV7-9	TRBD1	CASSLDRGLNEQYF	TGTGCCAGCAGCCTGGACAGGGGGCTGAACGAGCAGTACTTC
TRBJ2-7	NA	TRBV7-2	NA	CASSLDRDEQYF	TGTGCCAGCAGCTTAGACAGGGACGAGCAGTACTTC
TRBJ1-2	NA	TRBV6-5	NA	CASSSPRDRANYGYTF	TGTGCCAGCAGTTCGCCCAGGGACCGAGCTAACTATGGCTACACCTTC
TRBJ2-7	NA	TRBV5-6	TRBD2	CASSLTSGGASAVEQYF	TGTGCCAGCAGCTTGACTAGCGGGGGGGCCTCCGCAGTCGAGCAGTACTTC
TRBJ2-3	NA	TRBV5-1	NA	CASSTGRNPAGADTQYF	TGCGCCAGCAGCACAGGACGGAACCCAGCGGGTGCAGATACGCAGTATTTT
TRBJ1-5	NA	TRBV7-9	NA	CASSSSGPGQPQHF	TGTGCCAGCAGCTCGTCGGGCCCGGGTCAGCCCCAGCATTTT
TRBJ2-3	NA	TRBV25-1	NA	CASSAQGTDTQYF	TGTGCCAGCAGTGCCCAGGGCACAGATACGCAGTATTTT
TRBJ1-6	NA	TRBV3-1/TRBV3-2	TRBD1	CASSQVIGYDRGNSPLHF	TGTGCCAGCAGCCAAGTCATTGGGTATGACAGGGGGAATTCACCCCTCCACTTT
TRBJ2-2	NA	TRBV9	NA	CASSVGDPGELFF	TGTGCCAGCAGCGTAGGGGACCCCGGGGAGCTGTTTTTT